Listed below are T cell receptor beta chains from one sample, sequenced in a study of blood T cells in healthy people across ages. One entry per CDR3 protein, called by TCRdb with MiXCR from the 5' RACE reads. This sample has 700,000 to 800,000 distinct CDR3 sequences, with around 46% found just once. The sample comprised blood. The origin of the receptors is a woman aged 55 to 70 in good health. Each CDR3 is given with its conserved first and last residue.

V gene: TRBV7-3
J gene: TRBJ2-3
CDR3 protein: CASPGTGNTDTQYF

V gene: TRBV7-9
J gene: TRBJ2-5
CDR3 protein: CASSPFLTPSVQETQYF

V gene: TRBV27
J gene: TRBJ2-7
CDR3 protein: CASSPRTGANFYEQYF

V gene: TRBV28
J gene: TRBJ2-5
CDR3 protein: CASRRQGGRETQYF

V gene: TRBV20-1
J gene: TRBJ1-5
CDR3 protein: CSARGGQGATSNQPQHF

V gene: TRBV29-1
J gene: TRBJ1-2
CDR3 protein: CSVRPEESYGYTF

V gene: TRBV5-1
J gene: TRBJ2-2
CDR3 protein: CASSGLADTGELFF

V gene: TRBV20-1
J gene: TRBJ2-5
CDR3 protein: CSASGHGGQETQYF

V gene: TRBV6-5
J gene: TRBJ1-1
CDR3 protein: CASSYSVGGPEAFF

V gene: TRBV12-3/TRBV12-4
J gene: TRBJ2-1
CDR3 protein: CASSFGASGGSDEQFF

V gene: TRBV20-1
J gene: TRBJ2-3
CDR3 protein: CSGQGGQGSTDTQYF

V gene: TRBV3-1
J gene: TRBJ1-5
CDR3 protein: CASSPDRARNQPQHF

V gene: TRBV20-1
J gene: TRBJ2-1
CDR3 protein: CSASDGSSYNEQFF